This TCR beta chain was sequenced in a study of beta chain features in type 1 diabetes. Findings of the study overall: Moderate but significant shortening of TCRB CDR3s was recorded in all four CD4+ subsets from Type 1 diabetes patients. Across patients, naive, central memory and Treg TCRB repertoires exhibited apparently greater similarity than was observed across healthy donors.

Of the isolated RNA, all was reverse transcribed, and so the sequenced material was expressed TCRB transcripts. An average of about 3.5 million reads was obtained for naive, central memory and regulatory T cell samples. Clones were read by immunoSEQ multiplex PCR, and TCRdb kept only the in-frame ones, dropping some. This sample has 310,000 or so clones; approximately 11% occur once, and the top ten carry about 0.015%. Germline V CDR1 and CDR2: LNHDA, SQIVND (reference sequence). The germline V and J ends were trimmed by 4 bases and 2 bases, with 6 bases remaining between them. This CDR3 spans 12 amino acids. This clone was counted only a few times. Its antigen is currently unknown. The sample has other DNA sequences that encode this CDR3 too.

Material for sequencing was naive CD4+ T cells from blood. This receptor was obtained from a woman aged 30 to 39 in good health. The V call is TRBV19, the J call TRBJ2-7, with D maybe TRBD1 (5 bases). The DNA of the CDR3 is TGTGCCAGTAGTACGGACACCTACGAGCAGTACTTC. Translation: CASSTDTYEQYF.